Following are 25 T cell receptor beta chains from one sample sequenced in a study of cytomegalovirus exposure and HLA in healthy donors. 13 Jbeta primers and 60 Vbeta primers were used for the PCR. The repertoire was sequenced with immunoSEQ multiplex PCR; TCRdb's copy has only in-frame clones and lacks some. The sample records about 190,000 clones, around 86% being singletons. Sequencing was carried out using PBMCs. The receptors originated from a woman aged 18 to 35 in good health and CMV-seronegative.

The rearrangement links TRBV7-6 to TRBJ2-2; no firm D call. Germline V gene data show CDR1 as SGHVS and CDR2 as FNYEAQ. This CDR3 spans 14 amino acids. V was pared by 4 bases and J by 2 bases, with 8 bases between. Written as DNA, the CDR3 is TGTGCCAGCAGCTCCCCCGGTAACACCGGGGAGCTGTTTTTT. Translation: CASSSPGNTGELFF.

Comment on this clone: At one of its ends the junction is not consistent with the germline gene, which may arise from a read error. This sequence joins TRBV5-8 and TRBJ1-1; D may be TRBD1 (5 bases). The CDR3 extends over 15 amino acids. CDR1 SGHTS and CDR2 YDEGEE come from the germline V gene. The DNA of the CDR3 is TGTGCCAGCAGCTTGGTCGGGGGGGAGGTCACTGTAGCTTTCTTT. Its protein product is CASSLVGGEVTVAFF.

The chain employs TRBV10-1 and TRBJ2-1, with TRBD1 matching over 12 bases. The trim removed 3 bases at V and 9 bases at J, leaving 6 bases unmatched. The germline gives CDR1 WNHNN, CDR2 SYGVQD (reference sequence). The CDR3 is made up of 15 amino acids. Here the CDR3 reads CASSEGTGGQSEQFF. The CDR3 DNA sequence: TGCGCCAGCAGTGAAGGGACAGGGGGCCAAAGTGAGCAGTTCTTC.

J is TRBJ1-1 and V is TRBV7-8; D is unresolved. The germline gives CDR1 SGHVS, CDR2 FQNEAQ. Trimming pared 2 bases from V and 4 bases from J, leaving 14 bases between. The CDR3 runs to 15 residues. The CDR3 protein is CASSLLWRGPTEAFF. CDR3 nucleotides: TGTGCCAGCAGCTTATTATGGCGCGGGCCCACTGAAGCTTTCTTT.

The chain employs TRBV12-5 and TRBJ2-1; 7 bases map to TRBD2. The CDR3 is made up of 16 amino acids. Trimming took 2 bases from V and 4 from J; bases not matched to a gene: 8. Germline loops: CDR1 LGHNT, CDR2 FRNRAP. The CDR3 reads CASGLSLAARYNEQFF. For the CDR3, the DNA is TGTGCTAGTGGTTTGAGTCTAGCGGCCAGATACAATGAGCAGTTCTTC. Full variable domain (remainder filled in from reference TRBV12-5 and TRBJ2-1): DARVTQTPRHKVTEMGQEVTMRCQPILGHNTVFWYRQTMMQGLELLAYFRNRAPLDDSGMPKDRFSAEMPDATLATLKIQPSEPRDSAVYFCASGLSLAARYNEQFFGPGTRLTVL.

The chain employs TRBV7-9 and TRBJ1-6; D is unresolved. The germline V gene has CDR1 SEHNR and CDR2 FQNEAQ (reference sequence). Trimming took off 6 bases at V and 11 bases at J, with 11 bases between the two ends. The CDR3 contains 12 residues. CDR3 residues: CASSQATAPLHF. The CDR3 DNA reads TGTGCCAGCAGTCAAGCGACGGCACCCCTCCACTTT.

This rearrangement joins TRBV6-1 to TRBJ1-2; TRBD1 aligns across 12 bases. Germline V gives CDR1 MNHNS, CDR2 SASEGT. The junction had 15 bases not matched to a gene; V was cut back by 6 bases and J by 4 bases. This CDR3 has 18 residues. CDR3 coding DNA: TGTGCCAGCAGAGAACCCGGGACAGGGGGCCCAGGGATCTATGGCTACACCTTC. Translation gives CASREPGTGGPGIYGYTF.

This clone was detected a few times. J is TRBJ1-6 and V is TRBV30; 7 nucleotides align to TRBD1. J gave up 8 bases and V 0 bases, and 4 bases lay outside the gene matches. This CDR3 region has 14 residues. CDR1 and CDR2 from the germline V gene are GTSNPN and SVGIG (reference sequence). This CDR3 is CAWSVEQGYSPLHF. In DNA, the CDR3 is TGTGCCTGGAGTGTAGAACAGGGGTATTCACCCCTCCACTTT.

The V call is TRBV6-5, the J call TRBJ2-5, with a weak D call TRBD2 (5 bases). The CDR3 runs 16 residues. V was pared by 2 bases and J by 5 bases, with 18 bases between. The germline V gene encodes CDR1 MNHEY and CDR2 SVGAGI. CDR3 DNA: TGTGCCAGCAGTTACGGTCGGACGTACACGGGGGAGACCCAGTACTTC. This gives the protein CASSYGRTYTGETQYF.

This rearrangement joins TRBV29-1 to TRBJ1-2, with 7 bases that match TRBD1. CDR3 size: 15 residues. CDR1 SQVTM and CDR2 ANQGSEA come from the germline V gene. Losses at the gene ends were 2 bases for V and 7 bases for J; bases not matched to a gene: 13. The CDR3 coding sequence is TGCAGCGTTGAAATATCCGGGACAGATTCTCGTGGCTACACCTTC. Translated: CSVEISGTDSRGYTF.

Turning to this clone: One end of the junction fails to match germline, which may point to a read error. The chain uses TRBV6-5 and TRBJ2-2; TRBD1 agrees at 8 bases. CDR3 length equals 15 residues. Germline CDR1 reads MNHEY; CDR2 reads SVGAGI. CDR3 DNA sequence: TGTGCCAGCAGTCACCGGACAGGGAACGCCGGGGAGCTGTTTTTT. Residues: CASSHRTGNAGELFF.

This chain joins TRBV7-9 and TRBJ2-2, with TRBD1 matching 7 bases. Germline trimming cut 5 bases from V and 0 bases from J; bases unmatched to any gene: 12. The CDR3 is made up of 18 amino acids. Germline V CDR1 and CDR2: SEHNR, FQNEAQ (reference sequence). The CDR3 coding sequence is TGTGCCAGCAGCGCCAGGACAGGTGGAACATCGAACACCGGGGAGCTGTTTTTT. This translates into CASSARTGGTSNTGELFF.

This chain connects TRBV9 to TRBJ1-6, with a weak D call TRBD1 (6 bases). The V end was cut by 6 bases, the J end by 3 bases, with 10 bases between. This CDR3 comprises 14 residues. The germline gives CDR1 SGDLS, CDR2 YYNGEE. CDR3 amino acids: CASTGGLYNSPLHF. In nucleotides, the CDR3 is TGTGCCAGCACTGGGGGCCTCTATAATTCACCCCTCCACTTT.

V usage is TRBV5-6 and J usage is TRBJ2-5; 9 bases match TRBD1. The CDR3 spans 15 residues. CDR1 and CDR2 from the germline V gene are SGHDT and YYEEEE. Trimming at V came to 1 base and at J to 5 bases, leaving 6 bases not matched to a gene. CDR3 sequence reads: CASSLWGQGGETQYF. CDR3 nucleotide sequence: TGTGCCAGCAGCTTGTGGGGACAGGGAGGGGAGACCCAGTACTTC.

CDR3 sequence: CASRAGTVLSYEQYF. DNA for the CDR3: TGTGCCAGCAGGGCCGGGACAGTACTCTCCTACGAGCAGTACTTC. The chain is built from TRBV6-1 and TRBJ2-7; 7 nucleotides align to TRBD1. The CDR3 has 15 residues. After removal of 6 bases from V and 0 bases from J, the junction contained 8 bases not matched to a gene. Germline CDR1 and CDR2: MNHNS and SASEGT.

This chain links TRBV29-1 with TRBJ2-1; 11 nucleotides align to TRBD2. Germline CDR1 SQVTM, CDR2 ANQGSEA. The junction had 6 bases not matched to a gene; V was cut back by 7 bases and J by 4 bases. This CDR3 region has 14 residues. The chain's CDR3 is CSANSGRGYNEQFF. The CDR3 DNA reads TGCAGCGCTAATAGCGGGAGGGGTTACAATGAGCAGTTCTTC.

The chain joins TRBV7-6 to TRBJ2-7; perhaps TRBD2 as D (6 bases). The CDR3 consists of 14 residues. Germline-derived CDR1 and CDR2 are SGHVS and FNYEAQ. V lost 4 bases and J 9 bases, leaving 19 bases between the germline ends. CDR3 region: CASSSWDGSGGQYF. For the CDR3, the DNA is TGTGCCAGCAGCTCATGGGACGGGAGCGGTGGGCAGTACTTC.

The rearrangement uses TRBV4-2 and TRBJ1-4; TRBD1 is a possible D gene (6 bases). The CDR3 is 18 amino acids. With 0 bases removed from V and 4 bases from J, the gap between germline ends came to 18 bases. Looked up from germline, CDR1 is LGHNA and CDR2 is YNFKEQ. CDR3 in amino acids: CASSQDYRERGVNEKLFF. Here the CDR3 DNA reads TGTGCCAGCAGCCAAGATTACAGGGAAAGAGGGGTTAATGAAAAACTGTTTTTT.

The V and J genes are TRBV7-9 and TRBJ1-1; tentatively, D is TRBD1 (6 bases). Looked up from germline, CDR1 is SEHNR and CDR2 is FQNEAQ (reference sequence). V was shortened by 4 bases and J by 5 bases, with 17 bases between the two germline ends. The CDR3 runs to 15 residues. The DNA for the CDR3 is TGTGCCAGCAGCTCAGAAGGGGGAAAGCGGACTGAAGCTTTCTTT. This gives the protein CASSSEGGKRTEAFF.

The chain is built from TRBV1 and TRBJ2-7; TRBD1, the table's D call, was not compared with the DNA. TRBV1 constitutes a pseudogene. The CDR3 runs to 15 residues. CDR3 DNA sequence: TGCACCAGCAGCCAAGATGGTCCAGGTAGGTACGAGCAGTACTTC. Protein sequence: CTSSQDGPGRYEQYF.

To note about this clone: Sequence at one end of the junction differs from germline and may be a read error. V gene TRBV4-3 combines with J gene TRBJ2-1; 11 bases fit TRBD2. The V gene's germline CDR1 is LGHNA and CDR2 YSLEER. The CDR3 contains 19 residues. The CDR3 loop is CAGSQDPLAGGVWYNEQFF. The CDR3, as DNA: TGCGCCGGCAGCCAAGATCCCCTAGCGGGAGGAGTTTGGTACAATGAGCAGTTCTTC.

The CDR3 reads CASSLDLVGVVEQYF. Here the CDR3 DNA reads TGTGCCAGCAGCTTAGACCTCGTCGGGGTGGTCGAGCAGTACTTC. This chain joins TRBV11-3 and TRBJ2-7; perhaps TRBD2 as D (5 bases). Between the trimmed V and J ends, which lost 0 bases and 6 bases, there was a span of 15 bases. Germline assignment: CDR1 SGHNT and CDR2 YENEEA. The CDR3 has 15 residues.

This clone came up once. The chain carries TRBV11-2 and TRBJ1-2; D is unclear. Germline CDR1 and CDR2: SGHAT and FQNNGV. The CDR3 consists of 13 residues. V lost 5 bases, J lost 3 bases, and 10 bases lay in between. The CDR3 DNA sequence: TGTGCCAGCAGCCTCGGCGCGGACTATGGCTACACCTTC. As protein: CASSLGADYGYTF.

The chain employs TRBV15 and TRBJ1-1, with 9 bases identical to TRBD1. The V and J ends lost 5 bases and 1 base, in that order; junction bases with no gene match: 5. The CDR3 runs to 15 residues. The germline V gene has CDR1 LNHNV and CDR2 YYDKDF (reference sequence). Here the CDR3 reads CATSWGQGRNTEAFF. The CDR3 DNA sequence: TGTGCCACCAGCTGGGGACAGGGACGGAACACTGAAGCTTTCTTT.

This rearrangement joins TRBV28 to TRBJ2-7; 7 positions agree with TRBD1. The CDR3 length is 16 residues. CDR1 is MDHEN and CDR2 is SYDVKM in the germline V gene. The ends lost 5 bases at V and 3 bases at J; junction bases unmatched: 13. The CDR3 here is CASSPLISDRVYEQYF. The CDR3 nucleotides read TGTGCCAGCAGTCCACTTATCTCCGACAGGGTCTACGAGCAGTACTTC.